Below, 29 T cell receptor beta chains from the same sample are listed, as sequenced in a study of control samples from healthy donors and cancer patients. Clones were read by immunoSEQ multiplex PCR, and TCRdb kept only the in-frame ones, dropping some. This sample carries fewer than 85,000 clones, 90% to 95% of them seen once, and the ten largest clones take less than 20%. Sequencing was performed on blood. The receptors originated from a young man in good health.

The gene calls are TRBV3-1 (or the pseudogene TRBV3-2) and TRBJ2-7; possible D gene TRBD1, 6 bases. V was pared by 6 bases and J by 0 bases, with 12 bases between. This CDR3 spans 14 amino acids. Germline V gene lookup returns CDR1 LGHDT and CDR2 YNNKEL (reference sequence). In DNA, the CDR3 is TGTGCCAGCAGTCCCAAAGGGGGCTCCTACGAGCAGTACTTC. The encoded protein is CASSPKGGSYEQYF.

This clone was observed a single time. The chain employs TRBV7-9 and TRBJ1-1; 8 positions match TRBD1. Looked up from germline, CDR1 is SEHNR and CDR2 is FQNEAQ (reference sequence). The ends lost 1 base at V and 1 base at J; junction bases unmatched: 5. The CDR3 loop spans 16 amino acids. The CDR3 sequence: CASSLGAGGANTEAFF. In DNA form, the CDR3 reads TGTGCCAGCAGCTTAGGTGCAGGGGGCGCGAACACTGAAGCTTTCTTT.

V is TRBV27 and J is TRBJ2-5; maybe TRBD1 (6 bases). The V gene's germline CDR1 is MNHEY and CDR2 SMNVEV (reference sequence). V was clipped by 5 bases and J by 4 bases, with 14 bases between them. The CDR3 extends over 14 amino acids. CDR3 region: CASSPADRLETQYF. The CDR3 nucleotides read TGTGCCAGCAGTCCCGCGGACAGACTAGAGACCCAGTACTTC.

On this clone: Other DNA variants within this sample encode the same CDR3. As DNA, the CDR3 is TGTGCCAGCAGCTTACGGGGGCAGGGGGGGATTATCGATCAGCCCCAGCATTTT. It encodes CASSLRGQGGIIDQPQHF. V and J are TRBV7-2 and TRBJ1-5; 7 bases agree with TRBD1. This CDR3 has 18 amino acids. The V segment lost 2 bases and the J segment 5 bases; nucleotides outside the gene matches: 15. CDR1 and CDR2 from the germline V gene are SGHTA and FQGNSA.

The CDR3 loop is CASSARLASSYNEQFF. The DNA of the CDR3 is TGTGCCAGCAGCGCCCGACTAGCTAGCTCCTACAATGAGCAGTTCTTC. The rearrangement links TRBV21-1 to TRBJ2-1; the table's D call, TRBD2, was not checked against the DNA. TRBV21-1 is given as a pseudogene. The CDR3 has 16 amino acids.

The chain links TRBV5-1 to TRBJ2-1, with D perhaps given as TRBD1 or TRBD2 (6 bases each). Germline CDR1 is SGHRS and CDR2 is YFSETQ. V gave up 0 bases and J gave up 0 bases, with 13 bases separating them. The CDR3 has 17 amino acids. CDR3 protein: CASSLVGGHSSYNEQFF. As DNA, the CDR3 is TGCGCCAGCAGCTTGGTGGGGGGACATAGCTCCTACAATGAGCAGTTCTTC.

This chain uses TRBV12-3 or TRBV12-4 with TRBJ2-3, with D possibly called TRBD1 or TRBD2 (5 bases each). Trimming left V 6 bases short and J 4 bases short, with 5 bases between. This CDR3 spans 11 amino acids. The CDR3 DNA follows: TGTGCCAGCAGGGGGGCAGATACGCAGTATTTT. As protein: CASRGADTQYF.

The genes are TRBV6-6 and TRBJ2-7; the match to TRBD1 covers 7 bases. The germline V gene has CDR1 MNHNY and CDR2 SVGAGI (reference sequence). V shed 10 bases, J shed 2 bases, and the junction held 5 bases outside the gene matches. The CDR3 is 12 amino acids. The CDR3 here is CATIGTAYEQYF. In nucleotides, the CDR3 is TGTGCCACCATAGGGACAGCCTACGAGCAGTACTTC.

In nucleotides, the CDR3 is TGTGCCAGCAGCTTGTTGACCGGGACAGTCTACAATGAGCAGTTCTTC. This translates into CASSLLTGTVYNEQFF. The rearrangement joins TRBV11-1 to TRBJ2-1; 7 nucleotides line up with TRBD1. The V gene end was trimmed by 3 bases and the J gene end by 3 bases; junction bases not matched to a gene: 8. This CDR3 spans 16 amino acids. In germline, CDR1 is SGHAT, CDR2 FQDESV (reference sequence).

The chain links TRBV3-1 (or the pseudogene TRBV3-2) to TRBJ2-3; 7 positions match TRBD2. The CDR3 consists of 15 residues. Looked up from germline, CDR1 is LGHDT and CDR2 is YNNKEL (reference sequence). V lost 4 bases, J lost 2 bases, and 6 bases stayed unmatched. Here the CDR3 reads CASSLPSGSTDTQYF. The CDR3 bases are TGTGCCAGCAGCCTACCTAGCGGATCCACAGATACGCAGTATTTT.

This clone was recorded only once. The chain is built from TRBV30 and TRBJ1-2; D gene uncertain. This CDR3 is 13 amino acids long. Germline values: CDR1 GTSNPN, CDR2 SVGIG (reference sequence). V lost 0 bases and J 6 bases, leaving 11 bases between the germline ends. The CDR3 sequence is CAWSVYTTDGYTF. CDR3 nucleotides: TGTGCCTGGAGTGTATACACCACAGATGGCTACACCTTC.

Only one count was recorded for this clone. The chain couples TRBV7-6 to TRBJ1-1; a weak D match, TRBD1 (6 bases). The CDR3 is made up of 16 amino acids. Between the trimmed V and J ends, which lost 2 bases and 1 base, there was a span of 14 bases. CDR1 SGHVS and CDR2 FNYEAQ come from the germline V gene. CDR3 protein: CASSLSSARGNTEAFF. As DNA, the CDR3 is TGTGCCAGCAGCTTATCCTCGGCCAGGGGGAACACTGAAGCTTTCTTT.

V gene TRBV28 combines with J gene TRBJ2-3; 9 nucleotides agree with TRBD2. The CDR3 has 16 residues. Trimming took 4 bases from V and 0 from J; bases not matched to a gene: 5. Germline CDR1 MDHEN, CDR2 SYDVKM. The CDR3: CASSSRTSESTDTQYF. As DNA, the CDR3 is TGTGCCAGCAGTTCCCGGACTAGCGAAAGCACAGATACGCAGTATTTT.

The rearrangement links TRBV2 to TRBJ2-3; a weak D match, TRBD2 (7 bases). This CDR3 comprises 15 residues. Trimming left V 4 bases short and J 2 bases short, with 13 bases between. The germline CDR1 and CDR2 sequences are SNHLY and FYNNEI. CDR3 amino acids: CASSAEGGLTDTQYF. CDR3 bases: TGTGCCAGCAGTGCGGAGGGGGGGCTCACAGATACGCAGTATTTT.

The chain has TRBV7-2 and TRBJ1-2; tentative D call: TRBD1 (6 bases). V was trimmed by 5 bases and J by 4 bases, leaving 14 bases between them. Germline assignment: CDR1 SGHTA and CDR2 FQGNSA. The CDR3 has 14 residues. The CDR3 here is CASSPGGGLYGYTF. CDR3 sequence (DNA): TGTGCCAGCAGCCCCGGGGGGGGGCTCTATGGCTACACCTTC.

This chain connects TRBV5-1 to TRBJ2-1; no clear D. The CDR3 has 13 amino acids. Trimming removed 1 base at V and 4 bases at J, with 6 bases between. CDR1 and CDR2 (germline): SGHRS, YFSETQ. In DNA form, the CDR3 reads TGCGCCAGCAGCTTGCAGGAGTACAATGAGCAGTTCTTC. This translates into CASSLQEYNEQFF.

The chain is built from TRBV5-6 and TRBJ1-6; a weak D match, TRBD1 (6 bases). This CDR3 has 13 amino acids. V was pared by 4 bases and J by 8 bases, with 10 bases between. From germline, CDR1 is SGHDT and CDR2 YYEEEE. The CDR3 DNA sequence: TGTGCCAGCAGCCCGGGGGCGCATTCACCCCTCCACTTT. Its protein is CASSPGAHSPLHF.

The chain carries TRBV27 and TRBJ1-6, with 11 bases identical to TRBD1. V trimming: 2 bases; J trimming: 8 bases; junction bases outside the gene matches: 5. This CDR3 comprises 16 residues. Germline V gives CDR1 MNHEY, CDR2 SMNVEV (reference sequence). The CDR3 DNA reads as TGTGCCAGCAGTTTAATGGTGGGACAGGGGGATTCACCCCTCCACTTT. This sequence encodes CASSLMVGQGDSPLHF.

The chain has TRBV5-8 and TRBJ2-5; the match to TRBD2 covers 7 bases. This CDR3 is 14 amino acids long. The V gene's germline CDR1 is SGHTS and CDR2 YDEGEE. Trimming cost V 2 bases and J 2 bases; bases outside gene matches: 3. In DNA, the CDR3 is TGTGCCAGCAGCTTTGGGGGGGGGCAAGAGACCCAGTACTTC. It specifies CASSFGGGQETQYF. Supplemented by reference TRBV5-8 and TRBJ2-5, the full variable domain reads EAGVTQSPTHLIKTRGQQATLRCSPISGHTSVYWYQQALGLGLQFLLWYDEGEERNRGNFPPRFSGRQFPNYSSELNVNALELEDSALYLCASSFGGGQETQYFGPGTRLLVL.

The gene calls are TRBV4-1 and TRBJ2-1, with TRBD1 identical over 11 bases. This CDR3 has 16 amino acids. V dropped 7 bases and J dropped 9; count of bases not matched to a gene: 14. Germline CDR1 is MGHRA and CDR2 is YSYEKL. Written as DNA, the CDR3 is TGCGCCAGCACGTCGAGGGTGGACAGGGGGCATGTTGAGCAGTTCTTC. Its translation is CASTSRVDRGHVEQFF.

This clone occurred once. The rearrangement joins TRBV9 to TRBJ1-6, with 8 nucleotides matching TRBD1. The CDR3 contains 17 residues. Looked up from germline, CDR1 is SGDLS and CDR2 is YYNGEE. V trimming: 4 bases; J trimming: 9 bases; junction bases outside the gene matches: 15. This CDR3 is CASSPSQDRASSSPLHF. The CDR3 coding sequence is TGTGCCAGCAGCCCCTCCCAGGACAGGGCCTCTAGTTCACCCCTCCACTTT.

The chain recombines TRBV10-2 with TRBJ2-7; 11 positions agree with TRBD2. The J segment lost 4 bases and the V segment lost 6 bases, leaving 14 bases of the junction unmatched. The CDR3 has 17 amino acids. The germline V gene has CDR1 WSHSY and CDR2 SAAADI. The CDR3 region is CASSVGTSGGGGYEQYF. CDR3 nucleotide sequence: TGCGCCAGCAGCGTCGGGACTAGCGGAGGCGGGGGATACGAGCAGTACTTC.

The rearrangement links TRBV7-2 to TRBJ2-5; weak D call: TRBD2 (6 bases). V lost 5 bases and J lost 8, with 12 bases in between. Germline assignment: CDR1 SGHTA and CDR2 FQGNSA. CDR3 size: 12 residues. The CDR3 sequence: CASSRDSPTQYF. The CDR3 nucleotides are TGTGCCAGCAGCCGGGACTCACCTACCCAGTACTTC.

The chain joins TRBV11-3 to TRBJ2-6; D gene uncertain. Germline V gene sequence: CDR1 SGHNT, CDR2 YENEEA. This CDR3 spans 16 amino acids. V lost 0 bases and J 3 bases, leaving 9 bases between the germline ends. The CDR3 nucleotides are TGTGCCAGCAGCTTAGATCGCCCTGTTGGGGCCAACGTCCTGACTTTC. Amino acid sequence: CASSLDRPVGANVLTF.

Of note for this clone: The same CDR3 also results from other DNA sequences found in this sample. The chain links TRBV12-3 or TRBV12-4 to TRBJ2-7; weak D call: TRBD1 (6 bases). Trimming took off 5 bases at V and 1 base at J, with 9 bases between the two ends. The CDR3 is made up of 13 amino acids. The CDR3 nucleotides read TGTGCCAGCAGTCCGACAGGTTCCTACGAGCAGTACTTC. Translation gives CASSPTGSYEQYF.

The gene calls are TRBV24-1 and TRBJ1-5; 8 bases map to TRBD1. The V gene end was trimmed by 8 bases and the J gene end by 3 bases; junction bases not matched to a gene: 8. CDR3 length equals 15 residues. Per the germline V gene, CDR1 is KGHDR and CDR2 is SFDVKD. DNA for the CDR3: TGTGCCACCACCTCCGGACAGGGACACAATCAGCCCCAGCATTTT. Translation: CATTSGQGHNQPQHF.

The chain carries TRBV11-2 and TRBJ1-2; 12 nucleotides match TRBD1. V lost 1 base and J lost 8; bases outside the gene matches: 8. This CDR3 has 16 residues. Germline CDR1 reads SGHAT; CDR2 reads FQNNGV. CDR3 amino acids: CASSLVLGTGGSGYTF. CDR3 bases: TGTGCCAGCAGCTTAGTTTTGGGGACAGGGGGCTCGGGCTACACCTTC.

The rearrangement uses TRBV27 and TRBJ2-7, with TRBD2 matching over 10 bases. V gave up 5 bases and J gave up 0 bases; unmatched junction bases: 4. The CDR3 sequence is 15 residues long. The germline gives CDR1 MNHEY, CDR2 SMNVEV (reference sequence). CDR3 sequence: CASSSGRDLSYEQYF. The CDR3 nucleotides read TGTGCCAGCAGTAGCGGGAGGGACCTCTCCTACGAGCAGTACTTC.

In DNA, the CDR3 is TGTGCCAGCAGCTTAGGTCAGATTGACACCGGGGAGCTGTTTTTT. Its translation: CASSLGQIDTGELFF. The chain links TRBV7-2 to TRBJ2-2; D gene ambiguous. The CDR3 loop spans 15 amino acids. The germline CDR1 and CDR2 sequences are SGHTA and FQGNSA. V was pared by 1 base and J by 3 bases, with 9 bases between.